This T cell receptor (beta chain) was obtained from a study of T cell responses to AZD1222 COVID-19 vaccine. Study-wide findings and caveats: Reportedly, close to half of spike-specific TCRs are directed against unmutated variant regions. Following two doses of AZD1222, Spike-specific TCR breadth and depth rose. Donors skewed white British and female; clonal diversity was possibly underestimated. Baseline antibody screening turned up just six or seven seropositive AZD1222 recipients.

Assay used: immunoSEQ multiplex PCR; TCRdb lists only in-frame clones, some missing. This repertoire shows some 120,000 clones, roughly 85% found once; its top ten account for under 20%. CDR1 KGHDR and CDR2 SFDVKD come from the germline V gene. V gave up 7 bases and J gave up 1 base; unmatched junction bases: 2. CDR3 length equals 13 residues. A word on this clone: The antigen is unknown.

The receptor was isolated from an adult in good health. The chain couples TRBV24-1 to TRBJ1-1, with 7 bases identical to TRBD1. The sequencing used peripheral blood, collected on day 0 of MenACWY control vaccination. The CDR3 here is CATRHRGNTEAFF. The CDR3 bases are TGTGCCACCAGACACAGGGGGAACACTGAAGCTTTCTTT.